Sequencing of this TCR beta chain was carried out in a study of siplizumab effects on memory and regulatory T cells. Produced via immunoSEQ multiplex PCR; TCRdb's table is partial and in-frame only. The data contain tens of thousands of clones, more than 80% of them singletons. Germline CDR1 is SGHAT and CDR2 is FQNNGV. The CDR3 contains 15 residues. V lost 7 bases and J lost 12; bases outside the gene matches: 18. Sequences were obtained from naive CD4+ T cells sorted from blood. The J gene is TRBJ2-1, the V gene TRBV11-2, with 7 bases fitting TRBD2. This receptor was taken from a human donor in good health. The CDR3 sequence: CASTERWEGLSGQFF. CDR3 coding DNA: TGTGCCAGCACCGAAAGGTGGGAGGGCCTTTCGGGGCAGTTCTTC.